This T cell receptor beta chain was documented in a study of identical twins. Study-wide findings and caveats: There were fewer insertions in abundant cord blood beta clonotypes, but memory repertoires showed no such pattern.

This clonotype was seen more than once but under ten times. Its cognate antigen is unknown. MiXCR, applied by TCRdb to the 5' RACE reads, yields one record per CDR3 protein. The top ten hold 0.48% of the sample, which has 500,000 to 650,000 distinct CDR3 sequences, about a fifth seen once. The CDR3 consists of 15 residues. Germline lookup yields CDR1 SQVTM and CDR2 ANQGSEA. Losses at the gene ends were 5 bases for V and 7 bases for J; bases not matched to a gene: 11. The same specimen was also included in a second study, on yellow fever vaccine responses in identical twins.

This sequence originates from a woman younger than 35 in good health. Sample: CD4+ T cells sorted from blood. This sequence joins TRBV29-1 and TRBJ2-1, with 10 bases lining up with TRBD1. The CDR3 coding sequence is TGCAGCGTTAATCCGGGGACAGGGGTCAGGAATGAGCAGTTCTTC. Translation: CSVNPGTGVRNEQFF.